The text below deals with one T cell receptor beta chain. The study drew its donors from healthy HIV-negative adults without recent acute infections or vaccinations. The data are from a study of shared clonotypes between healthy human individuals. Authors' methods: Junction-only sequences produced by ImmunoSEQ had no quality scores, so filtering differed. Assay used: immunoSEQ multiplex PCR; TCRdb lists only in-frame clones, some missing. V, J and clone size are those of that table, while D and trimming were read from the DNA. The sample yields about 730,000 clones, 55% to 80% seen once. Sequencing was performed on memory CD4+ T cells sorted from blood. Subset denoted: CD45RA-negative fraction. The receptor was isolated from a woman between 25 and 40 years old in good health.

In DNA, the CDR3 is TGTGCCATCAGGAGGGGACAGGGGTTATACTACGACTCCTACGAGCAGTACTTC. It specifies CAIRRGQGLYYDSYEQYF. The J gene is TRBJ2-7, the V gene TRBV28; 10 positions match TRBD1. From germline, CDR1 is MDHEN and CDR2 SYDVKM. V gave up 10 bases and J gave up 0 bases; unmatched junction bases: 18. The CDR3 totals 18 residues.